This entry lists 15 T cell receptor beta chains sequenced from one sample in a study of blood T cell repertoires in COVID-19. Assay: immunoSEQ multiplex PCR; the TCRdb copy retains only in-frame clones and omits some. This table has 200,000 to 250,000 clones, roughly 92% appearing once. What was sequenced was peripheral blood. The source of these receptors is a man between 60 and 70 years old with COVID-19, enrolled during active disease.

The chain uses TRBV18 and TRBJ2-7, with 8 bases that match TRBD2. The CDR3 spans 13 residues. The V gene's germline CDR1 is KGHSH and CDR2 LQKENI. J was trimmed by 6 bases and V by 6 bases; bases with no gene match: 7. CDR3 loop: CASSQTGGLEQYF. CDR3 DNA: TGTGCCAGCTCCCAGACGGGGGGGCTCGAGCAGTACTTC. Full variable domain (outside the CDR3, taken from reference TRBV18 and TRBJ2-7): NAGVMQNPRHLVRRRGQEARLRCSPMKGHSHVYWYRQLPEEGLKFMVYLQKENIIDESGMPKERFSAEFPKEGPSILRIQQVVRGDSAAYFCASSQTGGLEQYFGPGTRLTVT.

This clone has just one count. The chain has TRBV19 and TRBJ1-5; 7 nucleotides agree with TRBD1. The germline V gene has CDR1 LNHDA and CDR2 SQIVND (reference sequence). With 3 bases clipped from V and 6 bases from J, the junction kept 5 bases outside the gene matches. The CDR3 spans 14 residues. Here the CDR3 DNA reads TGTGCCAGTAGTATGGAGGGGGCGGCTCAGCCCCAGCATTTT. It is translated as CASSMEGAAQPQHF. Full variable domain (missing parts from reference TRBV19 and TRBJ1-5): DGGITQSPKYLFRKEGQNVTLSCEQNLNHDAMYWYRQDPGQGLRLIYYSQIVNDFQKGDIAEGYSVSREKKESFPLTVTSAQKNPTAFYLCASSMEGAAQPQHFGDGTRLSIL.

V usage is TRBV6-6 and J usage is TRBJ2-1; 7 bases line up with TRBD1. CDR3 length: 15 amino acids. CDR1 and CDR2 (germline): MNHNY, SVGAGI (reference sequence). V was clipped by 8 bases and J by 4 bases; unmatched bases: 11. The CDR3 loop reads CASGLPRGQYNEQFF. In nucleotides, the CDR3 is TGTGCCAGCGGCCTACCTAGGGGGCAGTACAATGAGCAGTTCTTC.

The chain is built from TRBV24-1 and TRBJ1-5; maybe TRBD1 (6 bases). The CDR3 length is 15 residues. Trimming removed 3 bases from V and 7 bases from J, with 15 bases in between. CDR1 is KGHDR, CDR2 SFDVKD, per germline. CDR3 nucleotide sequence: TGTGCCACCAGTGATGGTACAGGGAAGTTACAGCCCCAGCATTTT. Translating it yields CATSDGTGKLQPQHF.

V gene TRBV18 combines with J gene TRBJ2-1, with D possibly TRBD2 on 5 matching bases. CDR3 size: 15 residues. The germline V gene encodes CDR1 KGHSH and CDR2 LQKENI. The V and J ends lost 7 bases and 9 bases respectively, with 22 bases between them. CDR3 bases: TGTGCCAGCTGGACCCTACAGAGCAGCGAGGGTGAGCAGTTCTTC. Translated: CASWTLQSSEGEQFF.

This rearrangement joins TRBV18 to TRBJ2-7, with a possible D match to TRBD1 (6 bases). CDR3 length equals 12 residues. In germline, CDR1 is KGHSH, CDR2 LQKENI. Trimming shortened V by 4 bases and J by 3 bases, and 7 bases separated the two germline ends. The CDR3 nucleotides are TGTGCCAGCTCACGGGACAACTACGAGCAGTACTTC. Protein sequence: CASSRDNYEQYF. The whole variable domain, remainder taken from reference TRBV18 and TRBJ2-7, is NAGVMQNPRHLVRRRGQEARLRCSPMKGHSHVYWYRQLPEEGLKFMVYLQKENIIDESGMPKERFSAEFPKEGPSILRIQQVVRGDSAAYFCASSRDNYEQYFGPGTRLTVT.

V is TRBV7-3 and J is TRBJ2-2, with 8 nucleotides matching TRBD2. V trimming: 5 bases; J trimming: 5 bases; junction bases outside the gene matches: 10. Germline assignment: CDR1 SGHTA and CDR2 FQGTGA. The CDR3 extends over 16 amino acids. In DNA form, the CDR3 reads TGTGCCAGCAGCCTCCAACCGGGACTAGGGACCGGGGAGCTGTTTTTT. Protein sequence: CASSLQPGLGTGELFF.

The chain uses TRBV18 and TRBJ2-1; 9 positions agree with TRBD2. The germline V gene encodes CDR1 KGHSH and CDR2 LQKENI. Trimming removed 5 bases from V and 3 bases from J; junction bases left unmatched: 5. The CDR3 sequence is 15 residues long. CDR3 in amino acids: CASSDSGGIYNEQFF. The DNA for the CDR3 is TGTGCCAGCTCAGACAGCGGGGGGATCTACAATGAGCAGTTCTTC. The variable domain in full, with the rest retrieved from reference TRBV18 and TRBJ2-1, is NAGVMQNPRHLVRRRGQEARLRCSPMKGHSHVYWYRQLPEEGLKFMVYLQKENIIDESGMPKERFSAEFPKEGPSILRIQQVVRGDSAAYFCASSDSGGIYNEQFFGPGTRLTVL.

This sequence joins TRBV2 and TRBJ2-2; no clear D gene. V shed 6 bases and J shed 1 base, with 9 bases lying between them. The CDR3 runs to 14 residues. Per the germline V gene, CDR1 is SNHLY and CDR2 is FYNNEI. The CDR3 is CASRRKENTGELFF. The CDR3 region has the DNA TGTGCCAGCAGGCGGAAGGAGAACACCGGGGAGCTGTTTTTT.

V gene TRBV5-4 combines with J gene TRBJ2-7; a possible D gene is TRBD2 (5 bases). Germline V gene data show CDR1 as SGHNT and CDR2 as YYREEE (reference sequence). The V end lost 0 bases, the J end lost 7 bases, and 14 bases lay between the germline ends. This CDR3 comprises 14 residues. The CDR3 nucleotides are TGTGCCAGCAGCTTGGAGATCGGCGGGCCAGAGCAGTACTTC. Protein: CASSLEIGGPEQYF.

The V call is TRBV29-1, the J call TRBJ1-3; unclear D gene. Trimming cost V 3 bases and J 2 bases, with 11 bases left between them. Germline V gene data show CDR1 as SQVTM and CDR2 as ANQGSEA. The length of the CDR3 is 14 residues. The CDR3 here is CSVEVGTAGNTIYF. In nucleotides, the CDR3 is TGCAGCGTTGAGGTGGGCACAGCTGGAAACACCATATATTTT.

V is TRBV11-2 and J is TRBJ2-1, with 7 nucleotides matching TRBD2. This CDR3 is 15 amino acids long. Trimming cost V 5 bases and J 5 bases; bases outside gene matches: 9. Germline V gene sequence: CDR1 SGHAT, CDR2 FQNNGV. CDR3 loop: CASSTRTSNDNEQFF. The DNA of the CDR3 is TGTGCCAGCAGCACGCGGACTAGTAACGACAATGAGCAGTTCTTC.

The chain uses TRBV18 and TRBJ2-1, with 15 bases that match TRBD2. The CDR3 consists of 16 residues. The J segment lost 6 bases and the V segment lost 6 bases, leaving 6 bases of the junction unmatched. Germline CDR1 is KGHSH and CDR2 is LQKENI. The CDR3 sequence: CASSLRTSGGANEQFF. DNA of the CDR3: TGTGCCAGCTCCCTTCGGACTAGCGGGGGGGCCAATGAGCAGTTCTTC.

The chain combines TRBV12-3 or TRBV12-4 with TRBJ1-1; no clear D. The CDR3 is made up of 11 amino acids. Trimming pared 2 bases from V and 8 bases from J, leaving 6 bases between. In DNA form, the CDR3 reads TGTGCCAGCAGTTTAAGGCGGGAAGCTTTCTTT. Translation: CASSLRREAFF.

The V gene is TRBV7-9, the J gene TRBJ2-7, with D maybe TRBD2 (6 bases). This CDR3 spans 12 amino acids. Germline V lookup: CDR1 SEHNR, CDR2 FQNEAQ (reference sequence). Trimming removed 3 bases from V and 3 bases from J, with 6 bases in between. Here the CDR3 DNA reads TGTGCCAGCAGCTTCGGGAGCTACGAGCAGTACTTC. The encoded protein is CASSFGSYEQYF.